This is a list of T cell receptor beta chains from one sample in a study of CD8 T cells in ankylosing spondylitis. Using its own MiXCR run on the 5' RACE reads, TCRdb lists one record per CDR3 protein. Of about 120,000 distinct CDR3 sequences listed, around 13% were seen once; the top ten hold 2.5% to 3%. Material for sequencing was blood, either unsorted or a sorted T cell fraction (not recorded which). The source is a female donor with ankylosing spondylitis or in good health (not recorded which). The CDR3 runs from the conserved cysteine through the conserved F or W. D genes are given only for firm matches. Size is omitted from some rows. Given values are once, few, many or a class for expanded clones.

CDR3nt | CDR3aa | abundance | j_gene | d_gene | v_gene
TGTGCCATCAGTGAGTCGTTGGGACTAGAGCAGTTCTTC | CAISESLGLEQFF | few | TRBJ2-1 | TRBD2 | TRBV10-3
TGCGCCAGCAGCTTGGGGTCTAAAAGAACCGGGGAGCTGTTTTTT | CASSLGSKRTGELFF | few | TRBJ2-2 | NA | TRBV5-1
TGTGCCAGCAGCTTGATTAGCGGGAGACAGACCCAGTACTTC | CASSLISGRQTQYF | few | TRBJ2-5 | TRBD2 | TRBV5-6
TGCAGTGCTATCAGAAACACCGGGGAGCTGTTTTTT | CSAIRNTGELFF | many | TRBJ2-2 | NA | TRBV20-1
TGTGCCAGCAGTTTTCACAGGGACCAGCCCCAGCATTTT | CASSFHRDQPQHF | many | TRBJ1-5 | NA | TRBV6-5
TGCAGCGTGGGGTTTCTTGGGAACACTGAAGCTTTCTTT | CSVGFLGNTEAFF | NA | TRBJ1-1 | NA | TRBV29-1
TGCGCCAGCAGCCCGACCGGGACTTTCACAGATACGCAGTATTTT | CASSPTGTFTDTQYF | many | TRBJ2-3 | NA | TRBV5-1
TGTGCCAGCAGTTTAGAACAGGGATCTTCTAATGAGCAGTTCTTC | CASSLEQGSSNEQFF | once | TRBJ2-1 | NA | TRBV12-3/TRBV12-4
TGTGCCAGCAGCACAATCAGCGGGAGCTCCTACAATGAGCAGTTCTTC | CASSTISGSSYNEQFF | many | TRBJ2-1 | TRBD2 | TRBV7-6
TGTGCCAGCAGCGTACCGGGACTAGCGGGAGTAATGCAGTATTTT | CASSVPGLAGVMQYF | few | TRBJ2-3 | TRBD2 | TRBV6-1
TGCAGTGGGCGTGGGGAATCTTACAATGAGCAGTTCTTC | CSGRGESYNEQFF | few | TRBJ2-1 | NA | TRBV20-1
TGTGCCAGCAGCCAGGGACCACTACCCACTTACAATGAGCAGTTCTTC | CASSQGPLPTYNEQFF | many | TRBJ2-1 | NA | TRBV7-2
TGCAGTTCCGGGACGGAAAACTATGGCTACACCTTC | CSSGTENYGYTF | NA | TRBJ1-2 | NA | TRBV20-1
TGTGCCAGCAGCCAAGTATATGGGACAATGGCTAATGAAAAACTGTTTTTT | CASSQVYGTMANEKLFF | many | TRBJ1-4 | NA | TRBV14
TGTGCCAGCAGCCTGGGACACGAAAACACCGGGGAGCTGTTTTTT | CASSLGHENTGELFF | many | TRBJ2-2 | NA | TRBV6-4
TGCAGTGCTAGAGACGACTGGGGTGGATCAGATATGCAGTATTTT | CSARDDWGGSDMQYF | NA | TRBJ2-3 | NA | TRBV20-1